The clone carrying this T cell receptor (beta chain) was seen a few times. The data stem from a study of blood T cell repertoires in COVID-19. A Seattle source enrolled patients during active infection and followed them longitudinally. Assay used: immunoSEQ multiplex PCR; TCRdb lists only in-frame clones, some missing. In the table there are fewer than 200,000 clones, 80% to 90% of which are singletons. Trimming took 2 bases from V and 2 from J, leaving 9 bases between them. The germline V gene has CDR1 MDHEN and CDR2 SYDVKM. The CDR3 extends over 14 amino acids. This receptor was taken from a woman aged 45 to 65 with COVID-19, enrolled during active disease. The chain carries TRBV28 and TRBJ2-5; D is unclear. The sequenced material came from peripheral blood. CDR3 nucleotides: TGTGCCAGCAGTTTAAGTGGGCTTCAAGAGACCCAGTACTTC. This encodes CASSLSGLQETQYF.